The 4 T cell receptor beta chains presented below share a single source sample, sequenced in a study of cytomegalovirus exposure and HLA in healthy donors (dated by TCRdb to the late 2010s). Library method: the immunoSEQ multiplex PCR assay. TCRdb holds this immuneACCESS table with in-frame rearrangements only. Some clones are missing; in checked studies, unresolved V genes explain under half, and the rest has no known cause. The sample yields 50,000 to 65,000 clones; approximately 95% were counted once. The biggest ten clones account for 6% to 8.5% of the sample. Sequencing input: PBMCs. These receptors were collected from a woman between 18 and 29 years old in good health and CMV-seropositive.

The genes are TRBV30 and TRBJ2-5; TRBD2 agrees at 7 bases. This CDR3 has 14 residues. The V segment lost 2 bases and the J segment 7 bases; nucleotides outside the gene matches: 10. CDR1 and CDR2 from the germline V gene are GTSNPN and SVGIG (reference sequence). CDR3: CAWSLEGRVRTQYF. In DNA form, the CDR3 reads TGTGCCTGGAGTTTGGAGGGGAGGGTCAGGACCCAGTACTTC. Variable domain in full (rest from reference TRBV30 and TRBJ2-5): SQTIHQWPATLVQPVGSPLSLECTVEGTSNPNLYWYRQAAGRGLQLLFYSVGIGQISSEVPQNLSASRPQDRQFILSSKKLLLSDSGFYLCAWSLEGRVRTQYFGPGTRLLVL.

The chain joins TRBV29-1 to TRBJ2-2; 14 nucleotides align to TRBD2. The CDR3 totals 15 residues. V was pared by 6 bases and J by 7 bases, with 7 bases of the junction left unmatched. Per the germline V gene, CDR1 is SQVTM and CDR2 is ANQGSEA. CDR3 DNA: TGCAGCGTACCTAGGACTAGCGGGAGGATCGGGGAGCTGTTTTTT. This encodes CSVPRTSGRIGELFF.

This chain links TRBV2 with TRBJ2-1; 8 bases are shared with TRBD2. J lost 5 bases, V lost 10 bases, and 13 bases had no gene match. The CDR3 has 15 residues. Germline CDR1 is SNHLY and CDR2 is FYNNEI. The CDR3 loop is CATKGGLAEDNEQFF. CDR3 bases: TGTGCCACCAAAGGTGGACTAGCAGAAGACAATGAGCAGTTCTTC.

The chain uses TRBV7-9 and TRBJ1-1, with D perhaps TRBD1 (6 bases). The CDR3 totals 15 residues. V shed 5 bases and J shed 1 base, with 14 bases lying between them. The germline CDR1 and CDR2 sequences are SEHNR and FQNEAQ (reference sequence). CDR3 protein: CASSPKQGENTEAFF. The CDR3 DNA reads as TGTGCCAGCAGCCCGAAACAGGGTGAGAACACTGAAGCTTTCTTT.